Listed below are T cell receptor beta chains from one sample, sequenced in a study of OX40 agonist ivuxolimab in advanced cancers. The method was immunoSEQ multiplex PCR; TCRdb's version includes in-frame clones alone and lacks a portion of them. This sample has more than 40,000 clones, with roughly three quarters found just once. The sample consisted of CD4+ or CD8+ T cells sorted from blood, taken in a trial of the OX40 agonist ivuxolimab. The origin of the receptors is an adult with an advanced solid tumor such as melanoma, head and neck, liver or kidney cancer. Both conserved end residues are part of each CDR3. The order of the fields is CDR3 length, D gene, V gene, J gene, clone size, CDR3 protein, CDR3 DNA. The D gene is left open where the match is weak. Expanded clones are given a class, and other clones once, few, many or no size at all.

14	.	TRBV5-6	TRBJ1-2	.	CASSATGGGYGYTF	TGTGCCAGCAGCGCAACAGGTGGTGGCTATGGCTACACCTTC
14	TRBD1	TRBV28	TRBJ1-2	.	CASSTRQGNYGYTF	TGTGCCAGCAGTACCCGACAGGGGAACTATGGCTACACCTTC
18	.	TRBV9	TRBJ1-2	.	CASSVVGSIGADPYGYTF	TGTGCCAGCAGCGTAGTAGGGTCGATAGGAGCAGACCCCTATGGCTACACCTTC
14	TRBD2	TRBV30	TRBJ2-1	.	CAWKTSGAYNEQFF	TGTGCCTGGAAAACTAGCGGGGCCTACAATGAGCAGTTCTTC
14	.	TRBV11-2	TRBJ1-3	.	CASSPLEGRNTIYF	TGTGCCAGCAGCCCCCTCGAAGGGCGAAACACCATATATTTT
17	.	TRBV23-1	TRBJ2-3	.	CASSQSTPWRGRDTQYF	TGCGCCAGCAGTCAATCAACCCCTTGGCGAGGAAGGGATACGCAGTATTTT
11	TRBD1	TRBV28	TRBJ1-4	.	CASSFGTGVLF	TGTGCCAGCAGTTTTGGGACAGGGGTGCTTTTT
13	TRBD1	TRBV9	TRBJ1-1	.	CASSMGQGTEAFF	TGTGCCAGCAGCATGGGACAGGGGACTGAAGCTTTCTTT
14	TRBD1	TRBV11-2	TRBJ1-6	few	CASNPGQSNSPLHF	TGTGCCAGCAACCCGGGACAGTCGAATTCACCCCTCCACTTT
12	.	TRBV5-1	TRBJ2-5	.	CASRSQQETQYF	TGCGCCAGCAGGAGTCAGCAAGAGACCCAGTACTTC
14	TRBD2	TRBV6-1	TRBJ2-5	.	CASSPTSGTETQYF	TGTGCCAGCAGCCCCACTAGCGGAACAGAGACCCAGTACTTC
15	TRBD2	TRBV7-6	TRBJ2-1	.	CASSFGSGRVYEQFF	TGTGCCAGCAGCTTCGGTAGCGGGAGGGTCTATGAGCAGTTCTTC
17	TRBD2	TRBV4-1	TRBJ2-3	.	CASSQGPAGGATDTQYF	TGCGCCAGCAGCCAAGGCCCAGCGGGAGGCGCCACAGATACGCAGTATTTT
16	TRBD2	TRBV18	TRBJ2-1	.	CASSPNTGGSYNEQFF	TGTGCCAGCTCACCAAATACGGGGGGCTCCTACAATGAGCAGTTCTTC
12	.	TRBV6-6	TRBJ1-6	.	CASSFYGSPLHF	TGTGCCAGCAGTTTCTATGGTTCACCCCTCCACTTT
16	.	TRBV6-5	TRBJ1-2	.	CASSSPLGGQGYGYTF	TGTGCCAGCAGTTCCCCGTTGGGGGGGCAGGGCTATGGCTACACCTTC
16	TRBD2	TRBV11-2	TRBJ2-2	.	CASSFGLAGADGELFF	TGTGCCAGCAGCTTCGGGCTAGCGGGAGCTGACGGGGAGCTGTTTTTT
14	.	TRBV5-5	TRBJ2-7	.	CASSGDLWGYEQYF	TGTGCCAGCAGCGGGGACCTATGGGGCTACGAGCAGTACTTC
12	.	TRBV2	TRBJ1-4	.	CAGRRLHEKLFF	TGTGCCGGCCGACGCCTACATGAAAAACTGTTTTTT
12	.	TRBV27	TRBJ2-5	.	CASRRVGETQYF	TGTGCCAGCCGTAGAGTGGGAGAGACCCAGTACTTC
15	.	TRBV25-1	TRBJ1-4	few	CASSERAPDLGKLFF	TGTGCCAGCAGTGAGCGGGCTCCCGACCTTGGAAAACTGTTTTTT
12	.	TRBV19	TRBJ1-6	.	CASSIPYSPLHF	TGTGCCAGTAGTATACCCTATTCACCCCTCCACTTT
15	.	TRBV9	TRBJ2-3	.	CASSVALIFTDTQYF	TGTGCCAGCAGCGTAGCGTTGATATTCACAGATACGCAGTATTTT
16	.	TRBV18	TRBJ2-1	.	CASSPTGPSSYNEQFF	TGTGCCAGCTCACCAACGGGTCCGAGCTCCTACAATGAGCAGTTCTTC
13	.	TRBV5-1	TRBJ1-5	.	CASSLTGNQPQHF	TGCGCCAGCAGCTTGACGGGCAATCAGCCCCAGCATTTT
12	.	TRBV7-9	TRBJ2-2	.	CASNSLNGELFF	TGTGCCAGCAACTCCCTCAACGGGGAGCTGTTTTTT
14	.	TRBV7-7	TRBJ2-5	.	CASSLAGGRETQYF	TGTGCTAGCAGCTTAGCAGGAGGCCGGGAGACCCAGTACTTC
16	.	TRBV28	TRBJ1-5	.	CASSPRDFRFNQPQHF	TGTGCCAGCTCGCCCAGGGATTTTCGTTTCAATCAGCCCCAGCATTTT
15	.	TRBV7-9	TRBJ1-5	.	CASSQAGNSNQPQHF	TGTGCCAGCAGCCAGGCGGGGAATAGCAATCAGCCCCAGCATTTT
12	TRBD1	TRBV28	TRBJ1-2	.	CASIQGQGPVAF	TGTGCCAGCATCCAGGGACAGGGGCCTGTCGCCTTC
13	.	TRBV29-1	TRBJ1-6	.	CSVRDYYNSPLHF	TGCAGCGTCCGAGACTACTATAATTCACCCCTCCACTTT
13	TRBD1	TRBV6-5	TRBJ1-5	.	CASSGQGIQPQHF	TGTGCCAGCAGTGGACAGGGGATCCAGCCCCAGCATTTT
16	.	TRBV28	TRBJ2-7	.	CASSPPWSTANYEQYF	TGTGCCAGCAGTCCCCCCTGGTCCACAGCGAACTACGAGCAGTACTTC
15	.	TRBV5-1	TRBJ1-2	.	CASSLGQNSNYGYTF	TGCGCCAGCAGCCTTGGGCAGAACTCTAACTATGGCTACACCTTC
16	.	TRBV27	TRBJ2-6	.	CASSLLGGSGANVLTF	TGTGCCAGCAGTTTACTCGGGGGCTCTGGGGCCAACGTCCTGACTTTC
15	.	TRBV28	TRBJ2-7	.	CASSSIAGPQGEQYF	TGTGCCAGCAGCTCAATCGCGGGACCCCAAGGCGAGCAGTACTTC
16	.	TRBV7-9	TRBJ2-3	.	CASSSRLQSSTDTQYF	TGTGCCAGCAGCTCCAGACTCCAGTCAAGCACAGATACGCAGTATTTT
15	TRBD1	TRBV18	TRBJ1-1	.	CASSPGRGRGAEAFF	TGTGCCAGCTCACCAGGGAGAGGCAGGGGGGCTGAAGCTTTCTTT
13	TRBD2	TRBV7-2	TRBJ2-1	.	CASSRVAGNEQFF	TGTGCCAGCAGCCGCGTAGCGGGGAATGAGCAGTTCTTC
13	.	TRBV5-1	TRBJ1-1	.	CASSLMVNTEAFF	TGCGCCAGCAGCTTGATGGTGAACACTGAAGCTTTCTTT
11	.	TRBV11-2	TRBJ2-5	few	CASSFSETQYF	TGTGCCAGCAGCTTCTCAGAGACCCAGTACTTC
13	.	TRBV28	TRBJ1-6	.	CASSKGHNSPLHF	TGTGCCAGCAGCAAAGGACACAATTCACCCCTCCACTTT
13	.	TRBV11-1	TRBJ1-2	.	CASTKRLGYGYTF	TGTGCCAGCACCAAGCGACTTGGCTATGGCTACACCTTC
15	TRBD2	TRBV9	TRBJ2-7	.	CASSAGLAGAREQYF	TGTGCCAGCAGCGCGGGACTAGCGGGAGCTCGGGAGCAGTACTTC
13	TRBD1	TRBV7-9	TRBJ2-3	.	CASETGGTDTQYF	TGTGCCAGCGAGACAGGGGGCACAGATACGCAGTATTTT
13	TRBD1	TRBV13	TRBJ2-7	once	CASSRRQGGEQYF	TGTGCCAGCAGCCGCCGACAGGGTGGCGAGCAGTACTTC
14	.	TRBV6-5	TRBJ1-2	.	CASSYSRVNYGYTF	TGTGCCAGCAGTTACTCGAGAGTTAACTATGGCTACACCTTC
19	.	TRBV4-1	TRBJ2-2	.	CASSQDRYASDLNTGELFF	TGCGCCAGCAGCCAAGACCGATACGCCTCCGACTTGAACACCGGGGAGCTGTTTTTT
14	TRBD1	TRBV28	TRBJ2-7	.	CASSPGQLLYEQYF	TGTGCCAGCAGCCCGGGACAGCTTTTATACGAGCAGTACTTC
15	.	TRBV28	TRBJ1-5	.	CASSLNGGGKQPQHF	TGTGCCAGCAGTTTGAATGGAGGAGGCAAACAGCCCCAGCATTTT
13	TRBD2	TRBV18	TRBJ2-5	.	CASLQREKETQYF	TGTGCCAGCCTCCAGCGGGAGAAAGAGACCCAGTACTTC
15	TRBD1	TRBV11-3	TRBJ2-3	.	CASSPRQGVTDTQYF	TGTGCCAGCAGCCCTCGACAGGGGGTCACAGATACGCAGTATTTT
15	TRBD1	TRBV7-2	TRBJ1-2	.	CASSVQGAGGGGYTF	TGTGCCAGCAGCGTTCAGGGGGCCGGGGGGGGTGGCTACACCTTC
15	.	TRBV10-2	TRBJ2-3	.	CASSGWEVGTDTQYF	TGCGCCAGCAGTGGGTGGGAGGTGGGGACAGATACGCAGTATTTT